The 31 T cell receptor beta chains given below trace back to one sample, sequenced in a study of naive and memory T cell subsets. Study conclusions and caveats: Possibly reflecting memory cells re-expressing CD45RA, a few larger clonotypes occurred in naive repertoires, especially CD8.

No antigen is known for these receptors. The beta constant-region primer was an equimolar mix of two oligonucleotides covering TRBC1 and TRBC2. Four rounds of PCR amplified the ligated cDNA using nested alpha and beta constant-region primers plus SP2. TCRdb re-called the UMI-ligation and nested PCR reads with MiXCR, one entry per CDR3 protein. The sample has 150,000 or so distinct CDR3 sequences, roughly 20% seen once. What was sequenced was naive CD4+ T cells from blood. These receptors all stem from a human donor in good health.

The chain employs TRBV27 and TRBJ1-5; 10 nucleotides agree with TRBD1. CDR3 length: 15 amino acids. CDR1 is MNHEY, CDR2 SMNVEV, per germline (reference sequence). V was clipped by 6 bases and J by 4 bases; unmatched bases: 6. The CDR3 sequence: CASRPTGGRNQPQHF. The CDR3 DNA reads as TGTGCCAGCAGGCCGACAGGGGGCCGGAATCAGCCCCAGCATTTT.

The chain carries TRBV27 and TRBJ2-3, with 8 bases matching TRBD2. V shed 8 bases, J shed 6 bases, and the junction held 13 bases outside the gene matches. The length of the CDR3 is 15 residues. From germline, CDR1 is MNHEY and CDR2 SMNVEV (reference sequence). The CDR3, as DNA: TGTGCCAGCGCCGCTGGGTTAGCGGGATCCGATACGCAGTATTTT. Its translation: CASAAGLAGSDTQYF.

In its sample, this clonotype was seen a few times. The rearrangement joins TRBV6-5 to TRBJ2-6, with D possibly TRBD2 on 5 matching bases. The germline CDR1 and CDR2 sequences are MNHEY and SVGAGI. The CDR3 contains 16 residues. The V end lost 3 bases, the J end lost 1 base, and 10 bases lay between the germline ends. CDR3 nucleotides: TGTGCCAGCAGTTATTTCGAGGGTTCTGGGGCCAACGTCCTGACTTTC. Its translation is CASSYFEGSGANVLTF.

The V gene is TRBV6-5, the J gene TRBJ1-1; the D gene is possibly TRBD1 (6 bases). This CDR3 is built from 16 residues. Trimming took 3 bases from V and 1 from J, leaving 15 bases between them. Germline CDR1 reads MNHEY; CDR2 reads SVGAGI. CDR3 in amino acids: CASSYGQGRANTEAFF. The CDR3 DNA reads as TGTGCCAGCAGTTATGGGCAGGGGCGGGCGAACACTGAAGCTTTCTTT.

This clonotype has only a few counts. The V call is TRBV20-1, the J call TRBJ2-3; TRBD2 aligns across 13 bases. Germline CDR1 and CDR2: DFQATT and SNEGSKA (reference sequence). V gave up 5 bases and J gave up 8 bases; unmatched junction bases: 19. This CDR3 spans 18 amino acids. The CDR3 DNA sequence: TGCAGTGCTCCCGGGACTAGCGGGATCTTTGCTATTCAGGGTACGCAGTATTTT. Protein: CSAPGTSGIFAIQGTQYF.

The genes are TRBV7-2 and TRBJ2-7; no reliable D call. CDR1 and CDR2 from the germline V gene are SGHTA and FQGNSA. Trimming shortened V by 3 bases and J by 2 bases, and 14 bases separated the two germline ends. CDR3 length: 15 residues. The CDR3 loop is CASSLDLPKTYEQYF. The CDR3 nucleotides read TGTGCCAGCAGCTTGGACCTCCCAAAAACCTACGAGCAGTACTTC.

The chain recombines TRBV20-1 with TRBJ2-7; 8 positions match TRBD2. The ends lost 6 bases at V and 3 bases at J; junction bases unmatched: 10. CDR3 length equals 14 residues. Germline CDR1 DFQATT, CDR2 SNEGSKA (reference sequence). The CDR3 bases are TGCAGTGCCCCTACCAGGCTAGCGGGCTACGAGCAGTACTTC. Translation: CSAPTRLAGYEQYF.

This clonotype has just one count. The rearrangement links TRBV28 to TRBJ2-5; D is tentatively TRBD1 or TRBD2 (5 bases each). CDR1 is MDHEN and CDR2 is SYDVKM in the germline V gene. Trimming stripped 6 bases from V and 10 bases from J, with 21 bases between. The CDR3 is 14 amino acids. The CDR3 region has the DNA TGTGCCAGCAGCGACCTGGGGACCGGGGTATACCAGTACTTC. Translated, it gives CASSDLGTGVYQYF.

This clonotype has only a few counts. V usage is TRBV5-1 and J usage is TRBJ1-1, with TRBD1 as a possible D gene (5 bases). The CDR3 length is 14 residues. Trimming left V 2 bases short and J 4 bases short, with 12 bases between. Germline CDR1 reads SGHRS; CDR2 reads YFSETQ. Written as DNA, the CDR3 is TGCGCCAGCAGCTTACAGGTATCCGGCACTGAAGCTTTCTTT. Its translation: CASSLQVSGTEAFF.

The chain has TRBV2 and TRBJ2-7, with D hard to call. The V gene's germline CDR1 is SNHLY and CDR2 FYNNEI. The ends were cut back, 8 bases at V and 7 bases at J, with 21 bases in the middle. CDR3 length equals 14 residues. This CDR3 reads CASADDTAYLEQYF. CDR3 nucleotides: TGTGCCAGCGCCGACGACACAGCATACCTGGAGCAGTACTTC.

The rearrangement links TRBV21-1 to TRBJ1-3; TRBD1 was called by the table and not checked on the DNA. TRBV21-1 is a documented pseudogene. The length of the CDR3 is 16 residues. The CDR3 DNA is TGTGCCAGCAGGTTCGGGGGCGCGTGGATCGGAAACACCATATATTTT. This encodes CASRFGGAWIGNTIYF.

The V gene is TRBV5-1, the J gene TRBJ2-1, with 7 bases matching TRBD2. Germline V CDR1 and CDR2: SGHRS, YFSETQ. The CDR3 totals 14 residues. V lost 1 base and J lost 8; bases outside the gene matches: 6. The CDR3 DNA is TGCGCCAGCAGCTTGCGGGAGGCGGGAGATGAGCAGTTCTTC. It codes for CASSLREAGDEQFF.

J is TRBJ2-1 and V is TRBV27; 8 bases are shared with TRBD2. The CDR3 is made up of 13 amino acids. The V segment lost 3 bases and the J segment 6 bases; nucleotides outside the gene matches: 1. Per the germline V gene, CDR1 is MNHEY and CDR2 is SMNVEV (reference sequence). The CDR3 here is CASSFGRGNEQFF. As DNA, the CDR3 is TGTGCCAGCAGTTTCGGGAGGGGCAATGAGCAGTTCTTC.

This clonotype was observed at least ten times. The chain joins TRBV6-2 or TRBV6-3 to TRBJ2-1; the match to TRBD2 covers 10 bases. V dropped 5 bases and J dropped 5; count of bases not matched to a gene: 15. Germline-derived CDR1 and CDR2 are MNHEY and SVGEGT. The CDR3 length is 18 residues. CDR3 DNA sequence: TGTGCCAGCAGTCCCAACGCTGGGCTAGCGGGAGCCAACAATGAGCAGTTCTTC. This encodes CASSPNAGLAGANNEQFF.

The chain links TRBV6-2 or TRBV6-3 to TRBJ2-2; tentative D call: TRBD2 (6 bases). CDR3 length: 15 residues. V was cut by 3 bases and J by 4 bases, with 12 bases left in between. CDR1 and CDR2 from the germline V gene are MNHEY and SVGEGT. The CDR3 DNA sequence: TGTGCCAGCAGTTATGCGGGATCGGTCACCGGGGAGCTGTTTTTT. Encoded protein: CASSYAGSVTGELFF.

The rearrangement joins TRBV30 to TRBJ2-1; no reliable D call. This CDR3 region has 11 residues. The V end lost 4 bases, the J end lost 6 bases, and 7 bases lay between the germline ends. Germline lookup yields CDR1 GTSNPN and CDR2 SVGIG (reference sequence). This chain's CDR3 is CAWIRGNEQFF. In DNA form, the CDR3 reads TGTGCCTGGATCCGAGGCAATGAGCAGTTCTTC.

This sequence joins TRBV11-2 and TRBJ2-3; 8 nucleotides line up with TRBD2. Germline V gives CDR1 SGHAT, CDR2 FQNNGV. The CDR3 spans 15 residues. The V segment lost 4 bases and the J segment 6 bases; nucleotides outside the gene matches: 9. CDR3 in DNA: TGTGCCAGCAGCTCCCTGGGGAGCGGGAGCGATACGCAGTATTTT. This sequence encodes CASSSLGSGSDTQYF.

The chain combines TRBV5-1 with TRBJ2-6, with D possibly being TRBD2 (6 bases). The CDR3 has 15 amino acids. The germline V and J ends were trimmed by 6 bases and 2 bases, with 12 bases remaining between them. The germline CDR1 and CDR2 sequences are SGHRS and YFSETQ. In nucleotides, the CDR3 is TGCGCCAGCATCCCAGGAGGGGCTGGGGCCAACGTCCTGACTTTC. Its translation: CASIPGGAGANVLTF.

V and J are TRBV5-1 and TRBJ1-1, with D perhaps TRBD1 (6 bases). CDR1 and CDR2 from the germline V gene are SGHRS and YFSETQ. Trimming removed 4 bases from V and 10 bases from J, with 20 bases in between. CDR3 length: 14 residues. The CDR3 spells CASSLGSTGPGAFF. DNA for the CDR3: TGCGCCAGCAGCCTAGGATCGACAGGCCCAGGAGCTTTCTTT.

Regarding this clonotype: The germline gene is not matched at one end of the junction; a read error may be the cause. CDR3 bases: TGTGCCAGCGGTGAACGGACTATCTACGAGCAGTACTTC. This gives the protein CASGERTIYEQYF. J is TRBJ2-7 and V is TRBV2; tentatively, D is TRBD2 (6 bases). The CDR3 runs 13 residues. Germline V gives CDR1 SNHLY, CDR2 FYNNEI.

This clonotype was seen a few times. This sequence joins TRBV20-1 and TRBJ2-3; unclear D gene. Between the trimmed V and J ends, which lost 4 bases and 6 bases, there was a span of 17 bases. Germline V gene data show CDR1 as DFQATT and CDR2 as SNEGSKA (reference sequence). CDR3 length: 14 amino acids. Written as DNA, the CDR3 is TGCAGTGCTACCGGGCCCCTCTCACAGGATACGCAGTATTTT. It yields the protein CSATGPLSQDTQYF.

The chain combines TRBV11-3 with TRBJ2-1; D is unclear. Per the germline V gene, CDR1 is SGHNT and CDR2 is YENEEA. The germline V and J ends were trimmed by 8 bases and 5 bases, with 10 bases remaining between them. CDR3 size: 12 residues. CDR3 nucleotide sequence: TGTGCCAGCGGATTGAAAAACAATGAGCAGTTCTTC. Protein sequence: CASGLKNNEQFF.

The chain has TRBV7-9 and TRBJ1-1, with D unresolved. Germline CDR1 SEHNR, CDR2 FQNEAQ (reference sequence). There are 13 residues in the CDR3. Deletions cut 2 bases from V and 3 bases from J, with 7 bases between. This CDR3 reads CASSLRMDTEAFF. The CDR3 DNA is TGTGCCAGCAGCTTACGGATGGACACTGAAGCTTTCTTT.

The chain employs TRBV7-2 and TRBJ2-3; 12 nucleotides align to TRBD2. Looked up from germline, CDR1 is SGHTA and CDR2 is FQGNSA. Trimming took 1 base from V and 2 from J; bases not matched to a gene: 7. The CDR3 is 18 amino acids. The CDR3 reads CASSLEVLAGGSTDTQYF. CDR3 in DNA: TGTGCCAGCAGCTTAGAGGTGCTAGCGGGAGGGTCCACAGATACGCAGTATTTT. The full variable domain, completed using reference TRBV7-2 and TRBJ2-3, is GAGVSQSPSNKVTEKGKDVELRCDPISGHTALYWYRQSLGQGLEFLIYFQGNSAPDKSGLPSDRFSAERTGGSVSTLTIQRTQQEDSAVYLCASSLEVLAGGSTDTQYFGPGTRLTVL.

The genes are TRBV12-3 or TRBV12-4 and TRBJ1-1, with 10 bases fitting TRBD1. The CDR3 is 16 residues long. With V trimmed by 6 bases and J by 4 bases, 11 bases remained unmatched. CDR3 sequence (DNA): TGTGCCAGCAGCCGTCTAGGGACAGGGGTTTTCACTGAAGCTTTCTTT. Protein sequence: CASSRLGTGVFTEAFF.

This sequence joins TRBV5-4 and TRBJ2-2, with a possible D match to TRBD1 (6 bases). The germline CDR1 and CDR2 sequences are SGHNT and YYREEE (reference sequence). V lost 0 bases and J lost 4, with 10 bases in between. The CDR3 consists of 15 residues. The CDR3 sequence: CASSLDREFTGELFF. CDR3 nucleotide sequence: TGTGCCAGCAGCTTGGACAGGGAATTCACCGGGGAGCTGTTTTTT.

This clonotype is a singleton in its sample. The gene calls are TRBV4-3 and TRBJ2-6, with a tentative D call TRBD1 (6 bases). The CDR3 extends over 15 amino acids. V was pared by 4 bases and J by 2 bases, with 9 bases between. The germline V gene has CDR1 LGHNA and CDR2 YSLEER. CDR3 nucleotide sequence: TGCGCCAGCAGCCTATCAGGGGCTGGGGCCAACGTCCTGACTTTC. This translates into CASSLSGAGANVLTF.

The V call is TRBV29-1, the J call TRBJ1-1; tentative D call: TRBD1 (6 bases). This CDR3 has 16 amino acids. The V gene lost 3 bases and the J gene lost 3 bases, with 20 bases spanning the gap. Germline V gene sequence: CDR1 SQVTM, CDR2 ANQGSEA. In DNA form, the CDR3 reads TGCAGCGTTGATTACGGGGCGGGGGCCTGGGACACTGAAGCTTTCTTT. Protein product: CSVDYGAGAWDTEAFF. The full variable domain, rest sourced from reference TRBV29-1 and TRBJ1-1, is SAVISQKPSRDICQRGTSLTIQCQVDSQVTMMFWYRQQPGQSLTLIATANQGSEATYESGFVIDKFPISRPNLTFSTLTVSNMSPEDSSIYLCSVDYGAGAWDTEAFFGQGTRLTVV.

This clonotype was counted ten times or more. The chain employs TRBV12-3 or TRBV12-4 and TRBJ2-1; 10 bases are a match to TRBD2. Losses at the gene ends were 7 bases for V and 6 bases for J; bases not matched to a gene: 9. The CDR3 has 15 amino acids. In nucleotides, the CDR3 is TGTGCCAGCACCGCCCTGGGACTAGCGTCCAATGAGCAGTTCTTC. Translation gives CASTALGLASNEQFF.

This chain's CDR3 is CSAPDNSYEQYF. The CDR3 DNA reads as TGCAGTGCTCCAGACAACTCCTACGAGCAGTACTTC. This chain links TRBV20-1 with TRBJ2-7; no definite D call. CDR1 and CDR2 from the germline V gene are DFQATT and SNEGSKA (reference sequence). The V gene lost 5 bases and the J gene lost 0 bases, with 8 bases spanning the gap. This CDR3 contains 12 residues.

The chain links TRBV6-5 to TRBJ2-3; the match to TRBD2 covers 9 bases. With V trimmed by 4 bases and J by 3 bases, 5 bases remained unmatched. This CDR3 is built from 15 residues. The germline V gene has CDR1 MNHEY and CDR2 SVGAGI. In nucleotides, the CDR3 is TGTGCCAGCAGTTCCGGACTAGCGACAACAGATACGCAGTATTTT. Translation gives CASSSGLATTDTQYF.